The TCR beta chain described here comes from a study of blood T cell repertoires in COVID-19. Study background: From the United States, Italy and Spain came samples of acute and convalescent COVID-19. T cells, B-cell-depleted T cells, or PBMCs supplied cDNA or gDNA.

CDR1 is SGHDT and CDR2 is YYEEEE in the germline V gene. CDR3 length equals 15 residues. V shed 2 bases and J shed 0 bases, with 11 bases lying between them. TCRdb's copy holds only in-frame clones and misses some; the assay was immunoSEQ multiplex PCR. The sample holds about 170,000 clones, around nine tenths seen once. Seattle's cohort entered during active infection and was followed longitudinally. Sample: peripheral blood. This clonotype was sampled from a woman over 75 with COVID-19, enrolled during active disease. The V call is TRBV5-6, the J call TRBJ1-2, with D uncertain. Here the CDR3 DNA reads TGTGCCAGCAGCTTACCCGAGAGGGCTAACTATGGCTACACCTTC. It encodes CASSLPERANYGYTF.